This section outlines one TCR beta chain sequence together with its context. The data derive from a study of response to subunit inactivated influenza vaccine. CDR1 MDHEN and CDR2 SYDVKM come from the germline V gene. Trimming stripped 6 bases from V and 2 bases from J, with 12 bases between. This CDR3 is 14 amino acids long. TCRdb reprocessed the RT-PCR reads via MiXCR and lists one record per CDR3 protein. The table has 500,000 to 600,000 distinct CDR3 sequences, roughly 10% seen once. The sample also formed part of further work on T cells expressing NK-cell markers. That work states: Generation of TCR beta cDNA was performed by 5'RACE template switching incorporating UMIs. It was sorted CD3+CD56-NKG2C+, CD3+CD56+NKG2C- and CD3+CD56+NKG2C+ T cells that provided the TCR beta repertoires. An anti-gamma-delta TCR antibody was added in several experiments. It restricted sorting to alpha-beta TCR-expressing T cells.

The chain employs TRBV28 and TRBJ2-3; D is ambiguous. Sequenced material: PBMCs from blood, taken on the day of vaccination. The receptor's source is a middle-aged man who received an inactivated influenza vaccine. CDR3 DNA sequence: TGTGCCAGCAGATCGGGTTGGCCCACAGATACGCAGTATTTT. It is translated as CASRSGWPTDTQYF.